Reported below is one T cell receptor (beta chain). Its antigen is still unknown. The data were produced by immunoSEQ multiplex PCR, yet TCRdb's version contains in-frame clones alone and is incomplete. The sample has about 140,000 clones, about 89% seen once; the top ten hold 2.5% to 3.5%. Germline V gene data show CDR1 as KGHSH and CDR2 as LQKENI. This CDR3 comprises 13 residues. Trimming took 2 bases from V and 7 from J, leaving 11 bases between them. This record comes from a study of T cell responses to AZD1222 COVID-19 vaccine. Looking at the study overall: Pooled in the analysis were second doses at about 4 or about 12 weeks.

Findings of the study overall: Once two AZD1222 doses were given, Spike-specific TCR breadth and depth went up. The sample set comprised mostly white British donors with more females, and clonal diversity was possibly underestimated. Repertoires were collected only later (after the peak T cell response had occurred).

This material consisted of peripheral blood, taken on day 0 of AZD1222 vaccination. This sequence was found in an adult in good health. The rearrangement uses TRBV18 and TRBJ1-1; no firm D call. The CDR3 loop is CASSPTPGLEAFF. The CDR3 region has the DNA TGTGCCAGCTCACCAACTCCTGGGCTTGAAGCTTTCTTT.